One and the same sample provided the 21 T cell receptor beta chains below, sequenced in a study of breast tumors, draining lymph nodes, adjacent tissues. Samples came from axillary lymph nodes draining the breast cancer. TCRdb itself ran the multiplex PCR reads through MiXCR, one entry per CDR3 protein. The sample has 150,000 to 200,000 distinct CDR3 sequences; approximately 33% are singletons. What was sequenced was axillary lymph node tissue. The receptors were gathered from a female donor with breast cancer. Some clones in this sample may be carry-over from other donors' samples.

In regard to this clonotype: A junction end diverges from the germline sequence, so it may reflect a read error. The genes are TRBV10-2 and TRBJ1-3; TRBD1 is a possible D gene (5 bases). This CDR3 has 18 residues. Per the germline V gene, CDR1 is WSHSY and CDR2 is SAAADI. In DNA, the CDR3 is TGCGCCAGCATTGAGACGTCGCGGGGCCCCGGAGCTGGAAACACCATATATTTT. It encodes CASIETSRGPGAGNTIYF.

This clonotype was seen a few times. This may arise from a read error, as a much more abundant clone is one base away. The CDR3 reads CASSLGETAQHF. Here the CDR3 DNA reads TGTGCCAGCAGCTTAGGCGAAACAGCCCAGCATTTT. The gene calls are TRBV7-9 and TRBJ1-5; D is unclear. The V and J ends lost 1 base and 11 bases respectively, with 9 bases between them. The CDR3 covers 12 residues. The germline V gene has CDR1 SEHNR and CDR2 FQNEAQ (reference sequence).

The sample holds many counts of this clonotype. The chain combines TRBV24-1 with TRBJ1-4; tentative D call: TRBD1 (5 bases). V was cut by 4 bases and J by 8 bases, with 7 bases left in between. Germline-derived CDR1 and CDR2 are KGHDR and SFDVKD. The CDR3 runs to 12 residues. The CDR3 reads CATSERGEKLFF. Here the CDR3 DNA reads TGTGCCACCAGTGAACGGGGGGAAAAACTGTTTTTT.

This clonotype has a count of ten or more. The chain uses TRBV2 and TRBJ1-2; 10 bases align to TRBD1. V gave up 5 bases and J gave up 7 bases; unmatched junction bases: 10. In germline, CDR1 is SNHLY, CDR2 FYNNEI. The CDR3 is 15 amino acids. CDR3 loop: CASSRPGTGDGGYTF. CDR3 bases: TGTGCCAGCAGTCGTCCCGGGACAGGGGATGGTGGCTACACCTTC.

This clonotype was seen a single time. This chain uses TRBV29-1 with TRBJ2-7; 10 bases agree with TRBD2. The CDR3 loop spans 13 amino acids. Germline CDR1 reads SQVTM; CDR2 reads ANQGSEA. J lost 6 bases, V lost 8 bases, and 10 bases had no gene match. The CDR3 sequence: CSTEAGGPGEQYF. The CDR3 region has the DNA TGCAGCACCGAAGCGGGAGGGCCGGGCGAGCAGTACTTC.

This clonotype was observed once. The V call is TRBV3-1, the J call TRBJ1-1; D is possibly TRBD1 (5 bases). The germline V gene encodes CDR1 LGHDT and CDR2 YNNKEL (reference sequence). V lost 1 base and J lost 4, with 13 bases in between. There are 15 residues in the CDR3. In DNA form, the CDR3 reads TGTGCCAGCAGCCAAGGTTGGGGCTCGGGCACTGAAGCTTTCTTT. As protein: CASSQGWGSGTEAFF.

This clonotype occurred many times. The rearrangement uses TRBV29-1 and TRBJ1-1, with D unresolved. Germline CDR1 is SQVTM and CDR2 is ANQGSEA. This CDR3 comprises 13 residues. The V gene lost 3 bases and the J gene lost 4 bases, with 12 bases spanning the gap. The CDR3 sequence: CSVDGQTVTEAFF. CDR3 sequence (DNA): TGCAGCGTTGATGGGCAGACGGTCACTGAAGCTTTCTTT.

In this sample, this clonotype turned up many times. The rearrangement uses TRBV7-2 and TRBJ2-3; D ambiguous. Trimming cost V 3 bases and J 2 bases, with 9 bases left between them. The V gene's germline CDR1 is SGHTA and CDR2 FQGNSA. The CDR3 consists of 14 residues. This CDR3 is CASSFRLPTDTQYF. CDR3 in DNA: TGTGCCAGCAGCTTCCGACTTCCCACAGATACGCAGTATTTT.

The rearrangement uses TRBV5-1 and TRBJ2-2, with 14 bases lining up with TRBD2. CDR3 length equals 18 residues. J lost 2 bases, V lost 5 bases, and 8 bases had no gene match. Germline assignment: CDR1 SGHRS and CDR2 YFSETQ. The CDR3 DNA is TGCGCCAGCAGTACGACTAGCGGGGGGGCCATTAACACCGGGGAGCTGTTTTTT. This sequence encodes CASSTTSGGAINTGELFF.

This clonotype was counted between two and nine times. Just one base apart from a much larger clone, this may be a read error. The chain has TRBV6-6 and TRBJ2-1, with D tentatively TRBD1 (5 bases). V was clipped by 5 bases and J by 8 bases, with 10 bases between them. Germline V lookup: CDR1 MNHNY, CDR2 SVGAGI (reference sequence). The CDR3 loop spans 12 amino acids. This chain's CDR3 is CASSHTRDEQFF. Here the CDR3 DNA reads TGTGCCAGCAGTCACACCAGGGATGAGCAGTTCTTC.

This clonotype was counted ten times or more. This chain uses TRBV29-1 with TRBJ2-5; 9 bases fit TRBD1. CDR1 is SQVTM, CDR2 ANQGSEA, per germline. The CDR3 consists of 13 residues. The V and J ends lost 5 bases and 6 bases, in that order; junction bases with no gene match: 7. CDR3 nucleotide sequence: TGCAGCGTTCTACAGGGGGCGCAGAAGACCCAGTACTTC. Translation gives CSVLQGAQKTQYF.

This clonotype has a handful of counts. The chain recombines TRBV30 with TRBJ2-3; the match to TRBD2 covers 14 bases. Trimming cost V 3 bases and J 5 bases; bases outside gene matches: 4. Germline CDR1 and CDR2: GTSNPN and SVGIG (reference sequence). This CDR3 has 15 amino acids. CDR3 protein: CAWSTGTSGGDTQYF. CDR3 nucleotides: TGTGCCTGGAGCACCGGGACTAGCGGGGGAGATACGCAGTATTTT. The variable domain in full, with the rest retrieved from reference TRBV30 and TRBJ2-3, is SQTIHQWPATLVQPVGSPLSLECTVEGTSNPNLYWYRQAAGRGLQLLFYSVGIGQISSEVPQNLSASRPQDRQFILSSKKLLLSDSGFYLCAWSTGTSGGDTQYFGPGTRLTVL.

The table lists this clonotype with many counts. The chain uses TRBV5-4 and TRBJ2-3; 7 bases line up with TRBD2. Germline lookup yields CDR1 SGHNT and CDR2 YYREEE (reference sequence). V lost 1 base to trimming and J lost 1 base; unmatched junction nucleotides: 3. The length of the CDR3 is 15 residues. CDR3 region: CASSLYAGGTDTQYF. In nucleotides, the CDR3 is TGTGCCAGCAGCTTGTATGCGGGAGGCACAGATACGCAGTATTTT. Variable domain in full (rest from reference TRBV5-4 and TRBJ2-3): ETGVTQSPTHLIKTRGQQVTLRCSSQSGHNTVSWYQQALGQGPQFIFQYYREEENGRGNFPPRFSGLQFPNYSSELNVNALELDDSALYLCASSLYAGGTDTQYFGPGTRLTVL.

This clonotype was seen ten or more times. At one end, the junction sequence differs from germline, possibly due to a read error. V is TRBV7-7 and J is TRBJ2-5, with 13 bases that match TRBD2. Germline V gene data show CDR1 as SSHAT and CDR2 as FNYEAQ (reference sequence). The CDR3 covers 16 residues. This chain's CDR3 is CASSLGLAGAQETQYF. The CDR3 nucleotides are TGTGCTAGCAGCCTCGGACTAGCGGGGGCACAAGAGACCCAGTACTTC.

V usage is TRBV9 and J usage is TRBJ1-1; 8 bases fit TRBD1. Per germline, CDR1 SGDLS and CDR2 YYNGEE. This CDR3 spans 15 amino acids. V lost 7 bases and J lost 10; bases outside the gene matches: 18. The CDR3 nucleotides read TGTGCCAGCTCACCTGGGACTGGACAGGGAAGTGGAGCTTTCTTT. This translates into CASSPGTGQGSGAFF.

This clonotype was counted a single time. This is likely a read error, given that the CDR3 carries no conserved phenylalanine or tryptophan at its end. The DNA is omitted, as the CDR3 cannot be located on it reliably, and the CDR3 follows TCRdb's listing. The rearrangement links TRBV2 to TRBJ1-6; whether TRBD1, the table's D call, matches the DNA was not checked. CDR1 and CDR2 (germline): SNHLY, FYNNEI. The CDR3 has 13 residues if both end residues are counted. CDR3 amino acids: CASHGQGIHPSPL.

This chain joins TRBV20-1 and TRBJ2-3; maybe TRBD1 (7 bases). Germline CDR1 DFQATT, CDR2 SNEGSKA (reference sequence). The CDR3 loop spans 17 amino acids. Trimming pared 6 bases from V and 0 bases from J, leaving 22 bases between. The CDR3 loop reads CSAALTGWGTSTDTQYF. The CDR3 region has the DNA TGCAGTGCCGCCCTGACAGGGTGGGGGACTAGCACAGATACGCAGTATTTT.

On this clonotype itself: A read error may account for a junction end that differs from germline. The chain has TRBV12-3 or TRBV12-4 and TRBJ1-5; a weak D match, TRBD1 (6 bases). CDR3 size: 13 residues. The CDR3 loop reads CAGSQGSEQPEHF. The CDR3 nucleotides are TGTGCCGGCAGCCAGGGGAGTGAGCAGCCCGAGCATTTT.

This clonotype was observed once. This could be a read error, since a much larger clone is one nucleotide away. This chain links TRBV30 with TRBJ2-3, with a possible D match to TRBD2 (6 bases). Per the germline V gene, CDR1 is GTSNPN and CDR2 is SVGIG (reference sequence). The CDR3 loop spans 11 amino acids. CDR3 nucleotide sequence: TGTGCCTGGAGTGGGAGGGATACGCGGTATTTT. It specifies CAWSGRDTRYF.

The chain links TRBV7-9 to TRBJ1-1; D not resolved. The V and J ends lost 9 bases and 1 base respectively, with 15 bases between them. The CDR3 sequence is 14 residues long. Germline CDR1 SEHNR, CDR2 FQNEAQ (reference sequence). This chain's CDR3 is CASPWTDSNTEAFF. The DNA for the CDR3 is TGTGCCAGTCCCTGGACCGATTCGAACACTGAAGCTTTCTTT.

This clonotype was recorded only once. The chain uses TRBV29-1 and TRBJ2-2; no definite D call. The V gene's germline CDR1 is SQVTM and CDR2 ANQGSEA. V was trimmed by 1 base and J by 6 bases, leaving 6 bases between them. This CDR3 has 12 amino acids. CDR3 sequence (DNA): TGCAGCGTTGAAGGTGGCGCCGGGGAGCTGTTTTTT. Encoded protein: CSVEGGAGELFF.